The clone carrying this T cell receptor (beta chain) was counted once. Its antigen is still unknown. These data belong to a study of T cell responses to AZD1222 COVID-19 vaccine. General study points: Spike was spanned by vaccine-associated CD4 TCRs, with dominance at 160-218 and 743-854. White British ancestry dominated among donors, who included more females, and clonal diversity was possibly underestimated. Repertoire samples came only from after the peak T cell response.

V was trimmed by 6 bases and J by 3 bases, leaving 17 bases between them. The CDR3 totals 15 residues. Germline CDR1 MNHEY, CDR2 SMNVEV (reference sequence). Profiled with immunoSEQ multiplex PCR; TCRdb holds only in-frame clones, not every one. This sample has about 130,000 clones, with roughly 85% found just once. The sequencing here drew on peripheral blood, taken 28 days after the second dose of the MenACWY control vaccine. The J gene is TRBJ1-1, the V gene TRBV27, with D perhaps TRBD1 (5 bases). The sequence was collected from an adult who received the MenACWY meningococcal vaccine as a control. CDR3 amino acids: CASRHKPGRYTEAFF. For the CDR3, the DNA is TGTGCCAGCAGACACAAACCGGGACGGTACACTGAAGCTTTCTTT.